These T cell receptor beta chains were read from a single sample in a study of post-analysis software for immune sequencing data. TCRdb reprocessed the PCR reads via MiXCR and lists one record per CDR3 protein. Among hundreds of thousands of distinct CDR3 sequences listed, approximately 45% were seen once. The specimen was blood. Receptors originate from a girl under 18 with multiple sclerosis. Each CDR3 is given without its conserved first and last residue. Fields, in order: CDR3 length, V gene, D gene, CDR3 protein. D genes are given only for firm matches.

cdr3_length: 11; v_call: TRBV6-2/TRBV6-3; d_call: TRBD1; cdr3_aa: ASSLDRVAEQF
cdr3_length: 9; v_call: TRBV29-1; d_call: NA; cdr3_aa: SVERGDGYT
cdr3_length: 13; v_call: TRBV7-8; d_call: NA; cdr3_aa: ASSLERLAYNEQF
cdr3_length: 10; v_call: TRBV7-3; d_call: NA; cdr3_aa: ASRAPGNEQF
cdr3_length: 10; v_call: TRBV29-1; d_call: NA; cdr3_aa: SVHQNTDTQY
cdr3_length: 12; v_call: TRBV7-3; d_call: TRBD1; cdr3_aa: ASSPTGGGTEAF
cdr3_length: 14; v_call: TRBV6-2/TRBV6-3; d_call: NA; cdr3_aa: ASRGSLDTLDQPQH
cdr3_length: 11; v_call: TRBV9; d_call: NA; cdr3_aa: ASSVGPLTEAF
cdr3_length: 10; v_call: TRBV9; d_call: TRBD1; cdr3_aa: ASSPRQGPLH
cdr3_length: 12; v_call: TRBV7-2; d_call: NA; cdr3_aa: ASSLPYRANEQY
cdr3_length: 13; v_call: TRBV9; d_call: TRBD1; cdr3_aa: ASSPTGTGNNEQF
cdr3_length: 14; v_call: TRBV4-1; d_call: TRBD2; cdr3_aa: ASSQLAGGSTDTQY
cdr3_length: 13; v_call: TRBV12-3/TRBV12-4; d_call: TRBD2; cdr3_aa: ASTTGLAGDPEQY
cdr3_length: 13; v_call: TRBV5-1; d_call: TRBD2; cdr3_aa: ASSSLAGKGNEQF
cdr3_length: 14; v_call: TRBV12-3/TRBV12-4; d_call: TRBD1; cdr3_aa: ASSGIRAGGSNEQF
cdr3_length: 15; v_call: TRBV4-1; d_call: NA; cdr3_aa: ASSQDEGGADYSGYT